This TCR beta chain was recovered during a study of Ad26.COV2.S vaccination and SARS-CoV-2 variants. Overall study results and limits: Vaccine recipients and placebo recipients showed similar non-spike TCR breadth.

Libraries were prepared by immunoSEQ multiplex PCR; TCRdb keeps only in-frame clonotypes and omits some of them. The table includes about 350,000 clones, about 91% detected once. Germline CDR1 and CDR2: MNHEY and SVGAGI. Trimming left V 8 bases short and J 3 bases short, with 7 bases between. This CDR3 is 11 amino acids long. Points on this clone: Its antigen remains unknown.

The specimen was peripheral blood, collected after recovery from COVID-19. This sequence joins TRBV6-5 and TRBJ1-2; D is ambiguous. This sequence originates from a human donor who had recovered from COVID-19. The CDR3 loop reads CASVDHYGYTF. As DNA, the CDR3 is TGTGCCAGCGTGGACCACTATGGCTACACCTTC.